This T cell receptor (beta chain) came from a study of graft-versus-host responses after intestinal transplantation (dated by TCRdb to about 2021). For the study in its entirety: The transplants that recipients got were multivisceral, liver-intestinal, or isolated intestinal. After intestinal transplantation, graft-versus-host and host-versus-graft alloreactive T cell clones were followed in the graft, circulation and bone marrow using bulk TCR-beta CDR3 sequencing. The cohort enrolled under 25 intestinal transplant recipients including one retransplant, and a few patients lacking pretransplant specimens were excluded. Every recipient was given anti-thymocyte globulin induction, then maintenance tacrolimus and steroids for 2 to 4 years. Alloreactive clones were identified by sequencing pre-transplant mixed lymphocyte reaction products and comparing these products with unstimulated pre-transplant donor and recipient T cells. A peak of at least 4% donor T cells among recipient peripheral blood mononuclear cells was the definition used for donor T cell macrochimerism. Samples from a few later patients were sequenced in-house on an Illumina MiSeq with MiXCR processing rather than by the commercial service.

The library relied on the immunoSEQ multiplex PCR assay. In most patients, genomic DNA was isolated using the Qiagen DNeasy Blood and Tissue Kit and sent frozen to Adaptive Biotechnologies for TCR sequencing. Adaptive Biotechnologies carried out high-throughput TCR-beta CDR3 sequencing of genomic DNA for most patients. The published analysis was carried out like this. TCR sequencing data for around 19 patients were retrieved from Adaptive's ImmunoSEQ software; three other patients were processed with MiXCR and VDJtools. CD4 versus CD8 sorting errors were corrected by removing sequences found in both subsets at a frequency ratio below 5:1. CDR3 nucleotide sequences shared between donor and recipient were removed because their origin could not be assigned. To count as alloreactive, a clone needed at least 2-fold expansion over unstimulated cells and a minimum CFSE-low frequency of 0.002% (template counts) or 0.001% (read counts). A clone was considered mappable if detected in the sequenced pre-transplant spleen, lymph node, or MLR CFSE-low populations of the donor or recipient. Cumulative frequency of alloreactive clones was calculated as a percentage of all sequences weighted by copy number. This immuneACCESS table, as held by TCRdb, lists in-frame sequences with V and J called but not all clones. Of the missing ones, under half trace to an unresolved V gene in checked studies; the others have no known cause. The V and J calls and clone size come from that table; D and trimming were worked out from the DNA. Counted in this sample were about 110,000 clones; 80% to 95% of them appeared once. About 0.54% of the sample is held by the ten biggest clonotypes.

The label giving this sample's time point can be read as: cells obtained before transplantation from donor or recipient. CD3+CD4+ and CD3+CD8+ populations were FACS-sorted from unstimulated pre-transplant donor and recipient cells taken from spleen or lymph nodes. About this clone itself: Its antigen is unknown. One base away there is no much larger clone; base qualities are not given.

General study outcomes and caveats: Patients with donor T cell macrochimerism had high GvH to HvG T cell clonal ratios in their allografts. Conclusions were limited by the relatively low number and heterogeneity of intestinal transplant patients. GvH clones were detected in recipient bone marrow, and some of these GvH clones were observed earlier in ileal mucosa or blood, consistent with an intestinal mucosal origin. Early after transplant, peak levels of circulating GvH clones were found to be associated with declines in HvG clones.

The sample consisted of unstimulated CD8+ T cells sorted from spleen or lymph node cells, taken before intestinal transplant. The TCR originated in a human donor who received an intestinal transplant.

The DNA sequence follows: TGTGCCAGCAGCGGAGGGGGGCGCGGCGGCTACACCTTC. Translated, it reads CASSGGGRGGYTF. This sequence uses TRBV5-6 and TRBJ1-2; TRBD1 is possibly the D segment (6 matching bases). Per the germline V gene, SGHDT is the CDR1 and YYEEEE is the CDR2. V was cut back by 4 bases and J by 8 bases, leaving a gap of 15 bases between them. From cysteine to phenylalanine, the CDR3 is 13 amino acids long. Just the 39-base CDR3 DNA is kept, in frame starting at base 1.